This T cell receptor (beta chain) originates from a study of radiation and T cells in renal cell carcinoma. The overall study: Nephrectomy followed 15 Gy stereotactic body radiation by 4 weeks.

V lost 4 bases and J lost 1, with 11 bases in between. The CDR3 is 15 amino acids. Per the germline V gene, CDR1 is SGHRS and CDR2 is YFSETQ. The method was immunoSEQ multiplex PCR; TCRdb's version includes in-frame clones alone and lacks a portion of them. This table holds roughly 100,000 clones, approximately 86% found once. Time point noted: baseline pretreatment blood. The treatment denotes: 15 Gy SBRT to primary tumor, nephrectomy 4 weeks later. Radiation-treated patients gave blood at baseline, week 2 and week 4. The tumor was a clear cell renal cell carcinoma. Study results and caveats: From baseline, blood top tumor clonotypes peaked at 2 weeks post-radiation.

A note on this clone: Its matching antigen is unknown.

The material sequenced was blood, taken from a patient whose treatment included radiotherapy and nephrectomy. This clonotype was obtained from a man aged 50 or older with renal cell carcinoma. The V gene is TRBV5-1, the J gene TRBJ2-2; D is possibly TRBD1 (6 bases). As DNA, the CDR3 is TGCGCCAGCAGCCTCCGGACAGAGAACACCGGGGAGCTGTTTTTT. Translation gives CASSLRTENTGELFF. Variable domain in full (rest from reference TRBV5-1 and TRBJ2-2): KAGVTQTPRYLIKTRGQQVTLSCSPISGHRSVSWYQQTPGQGLQFLFEYFSETQRNKGNFPGRFSGRQFSNSRSEMNVSTLELGDSALYLCASSLRTENTGELFFGEGSRLTVL.